The rows below give T cell receptor beta chains drawn from one sample of a study of chronic HIV infection and antiretroviral therapy. TCRdb redid the calling of the 5' RACE reads with MiXCR, one entry per CDR3 protein. The sample has 40,000 to 50,000 distinct CDR3 sequences; 15% to 20% are singletons. The sequenced sample consisted of peripheral blood. These receptors were obtained from an adult who had HIV and had not received antiretroviral therapy, or was an uninfected healthy control (not recorded which). Each CDR3 is given with its conserved first and last residue. D genes are given only for firm matches. Some rows mark clone size as missing; the rest say once, few, many or name a class of expanded clone.

size: many
J: TRBJ1-2
V: TRBV6-5
D: .
DNA: TGTGCCAGCAGGGGTTCCACCGAATATGGCTACACCTTC
CDR3: CASRGSTEYGYTF

size: few
J: TRBJ1-6
V: TRBV6-5
D: .
DNA: TGTGCCAGCAGTTACTACCAGGGGCAATTTTATAATTCACCCCTCCACTTT
CDR3: CASSYYQGQFYNSPLHF

size: .
J: TRBJ2-1
V: TRBV24-1
D: TRBD2
DNA: TGTGCCACCAGTGATTCCCTACTAGCGGGAGATCTCAGTGAGCAGTTCTTC
CDR3: CATSDSLLAGDLSEQFF

size: few
J: TRBJ1-2
V: TRBV28
D: TRBD1
DNA: TGTGCCAGTTTTACCCACACACAGGGGAACTATGGCTACACCTTC
CDR3: CASFTHTQGNYGYTF

size: .
J: TRBJ1-2
V: TRBV29-1
D: .
DNA: TGCAGCGTTGATAGGGACAAGATTAACTATGGCTACACCTTC
CDR3: CSVDRDKINYGYTF

size: .
J: TRBJ1-3
V: TRBV7-8
D: TRBD1
DNA: TGTGCCAGCCGACAGGGAGGAAACACCATATATTTT
CDR3: CASRQGGNTIYF

size: .
J: TRBJ2-1
V: TRBV11-2
D: .
DNA: TGTGCCAGCAGCTTAGTTGCGGTGACTCGCGGAAATGAGCAGTTCTTC
CDR3: CASSLVAVTRGNEQFF

size: few
J: TRBJ2-4
V: TRBV11-2
D: .
DNA: TGTGCCAGCAGCGGATTAGCGGACTTAGCCAAAAACATTCAGTACTTC
CDR3: CASSGLADLAKNIQYF

size: .
J: TRBJ1-3
V: TRBV28
D: TRBD1
DNA: TGTGCCACGTATAACAGGGGGCTATCTGGAAACACCATATATTTT
CDR3: CATYNRGLSGNTIYF

size: .
J: TRBJ2-3
V: TRBV28
D: TRBD2
DNA: TGTGCCAGCAGTTTTGGCGGGAGCCTAGATACGCAGTATTTT
CDR3: CASSFGGSLDTQYF

size: few
J: TRBJ2-7
V: TRBV29-1
D: .
DNA: TGCAGCGCGCGCGACCCAGGGGAATACGAGCAGTACTTC
CDR3: CSARDPGEYEQYF

size: few
J: TRBJ2-3
V: TRBV6-5
D: .
DNA: TGTGCCAGCAGTTTAAGCGGTTTCACAGATACGCAGTATTTT
CDR3: CASSLSGFTDTQYF

size: .
J: TRBJ2-7
V: TRBV12-3/TRBV12-4
D: .
DNA: TGTGCCAGCAGTCTCGGGCAGGGCCCCTACGAGCAGTACTTC
CDR3: CASSLGQGPYEQYF

size: few
J: TRBJ2-3
V: TRBV28
D: TRBD1
DNA: TGTGCCAGCAGTTTAACTGGGACAGGGTCCCTAGATACGCAGTATTTT
CDR3: CASSLTGTGSLDTQYF

size: .
J: TRBJ2-3
V: TRBV28
D: TRBD1
DNA: TGTGCCAGCAGTTCACCAGGGACAGACACAGATACGCAGTATTTT
CDR3: CASSSPGTDTDTQYF

size: few
J: TRBJ2-3
V: TRBV4-1
D: TRBD2
DNA: TGCGCCAGCAGCCAAGTCCCGACTAGCGGTAGCACAGATACGCAGTATTTT
CDR3: CASSQVPTSGSTDTQYF

size: few
J: TRBJ2-7
V: TRBV20-1
D: TRBD2
DNA: TGCAGTGCTAGTCGGACTAGCGGGCCCTCCTACGAGCAGTACTTC
CDR3: CSASRTSGPSYEQYF

size: .
J: TRBJ2-1
V: TRBV6-2/TRBV6-3
D: .
DNA: TGTGCCAGCAGATTCCCTCAGGCGTTCAATGAGCAGTTCTTC
CDR3: CASRFPQAFNEQFF

size: .
J: TRBJ1-1
V: TRBV28
D: .
DNA: TGTGCCAGCAGTTTAGCCACTCAGGCTCCCACTGAAGCTTTCTTT
CDR3: CASSLATQAPTEAFF

size: few
J: TRBJ2-6
V: TRBV28
D: .
DNA: TGTGCCAGCATCCCCCAGGTTGCTGGGGCCAACGTCCTGACTTTC
CDR3: CASIPQVAGANVLTF

size: .
J: TRBJ2-5
V: TRBV7-3
D: TRBD1
DNA: TGTGCCAGCAGGTCGACAGGGGGCGCGGGAGAGACCCAGTACTTC
CDR3: CASRSTGGAGETQYF

size: few
J: TRBJ1-1
V: TRBV12-3/TRBV12-4
D: TRBD1
DNA: TGTGCCAGCAGCCCTCTTCCGGGACAGGGTTCACCTGAAGCTTTCTTT
CDR3: CASSPLPGQGSPEAFF

size: few
J: TRBJ2-6
V: TRBV28
D: .
DNA: TGTGCCAGCACCGCCCCTTTGGGCTCTGGGGCCAACGTCCTGACTTTC
CDR3: CASTAPLGSGANVLTF

size: .
J: TRBJ1-5
V: TRBV6-5
D: .
DNA: TGTGCCAGCAGCTCTGGGGTTGGCAATCAGCCCCAGCATTTT
CDR3: CASSSGVGNQPQHF

size: .
J: TRBJ2-3
V: TRBV4-1
D: TRBD1
DNA: TGCGCCAGCAGCATACCAGACAGGGGAGTTGAGGATACGCAGTATTTT
CDR3: CASSIPDRGVEDTQYF

size: .
J: TRBJ2-4
V: TRBV29-1
D: .
DNA: TGCAGCGTTGTACTGGGCAGGATGCTAGACATTCAGTACTTC
CDR3: CSVVLGRMLDIQYF

size: .
J: TRBJ2-1
V: TRBV5-1
D: .
DNA: TGCGCCAGCAGCCCCGACAAGAGCAATGAGCAGTTCTTC
CDR3: CASSPDKSNEQFF

size: .
J: TRBJ1-2
V: TRBV25-1
D: .
DNA: TGTGCCAGCAGTGAATCCAAACGAGGCGGCTACACCTTC
CDR3: CASSESKRGGYTF

size: few
J: TRBJ1-1
V: TRBV20-1
D: .
DNA: TGCAGTGCCAGTCGGACACCCCGGGGAGCTTTCTTT
CDR3: CSASRTPRGAFF

size: few
J: TRBJ2-5
V: TRBV28
D: TRBD2
DNA: TGTGCCAGCAGTACCAGGACTAGCGGGAGTAGAGAGACCCAGTACTTC
CDR3: CASSTRTSGSRETQYF

size: .
J: TRBJ2-7
V: TRBV27
D: TRBD1
DNA: TGTGCCAGCAGTTCACGGACAGGGTACGAGCAGTACTTC
CDR3: CASSSRTGYEQYF

size: once
J: TRBJ1-1
V: TRBV10-2
D: .
DNA: TGCGCCAGCAGTGTTTTCAGGGGGAACACTGAAGCTTTCTTT
CDR3: CASSVFRGNTEAFF

size: .
J: TRBJ1-2
V: TRBV27
D: .
DNA: TGTGCCAGCAGTCCCAGGGCTAACTATGGCTACACCTTC
CDR3: CASSPRANYGYTF

size: .
J: TRBJ2-3
V: TRBV28
D: .
DNA: TGTGCCAGCAGACCCAACCTAGATACGCAGTATTTT
CDR3: CASRPNLDTQYF

size: few
J: TRBJ2-4
V: TRBV11-2
D: .
DNA: TGTGCCAGCAGCTTAGAGGTGCAGGGAAACATTCAGTACTTC
CDR3: CASSLEVQGNIQYF

size: .
J: TRBJ2-3
V: TRBV27
D: .
DNA: TGTGCCAGCAGTTACCAGTCGTTATCTAGCACAGATACGCAGTATTTT
CDR3: CASSYQSLSSTDTQYF

size: .
J: TRBJ1-6
V: TRBV28
D: TRBD1
DNA: TGTGCCAGCAGTCCTCCGGACAGGGCGAGGAATTCACCCCTCCACTTT
CDR3: CASSPPDRARNSPLHF

size: few
J: TRBJ2-3
V: TRBV5-6
D: TRBD2
DNA: TGTGCCAGCAGTACTAGCGGGGTAAACACAGATACGCAGTATTTT
CDR3: CASSTSGVNTDTQYF

size: once
J: TRBJ1-3
V: TRBV28
D: .
DNA: TGTGCCAGCACCGATATCTCCGGAAACACCATATATTTT
CDR3: CASTDISGNTIYF

size: few
J: TRBJ1-1
V: TRBV7-3
D: TRBD1
DNA: TGTGCCAGCAGCCCCTCAGACCGGGACAGGGGAACTGAAGCTTTCTTT
CDR3: CASSPSDRDRGTEAFF

size: few
J: TRBJ2-3
V: TRBV29-1
D: .
DNA: TGCAGCGTTGCCAGCGGCACAGATACGCAGTATTTT
CDR3: CSVASGTDTQYF

size: .
J: TRBJ2-2
V: TRBV3-1
D: TRBD2
DNA: TGTGCCAGCAGCCCCTCCGGGACTAGTTTCGGGGAGCTGTTTTTT
CDR3: CASSPSGTSFGELFF

size: few
J: TRBJ2-1
V: TRBV6-2/TRBV6-3
D: .
DNA: TGTGCCAGCAGTTACGAGGGGGGGGCCTACAATGAGCAGTTCTTC
CDR3: CASSYEGGAYNEQFF

size: .
J: TRBJ1-1
V: TRBV6-5
D: .
DNA: TGTGCCAGCAGTTACTCGTGGCAGCCGAACACTGAAGCTTTCTTT
CDR3: CASSYSWQPNTEAFF

size: few
J: TRBJ2-3
V: TRBV2
D: .
DNA: TGTGCCAGCAGCATCGAACCACCAAACGGCCCTTTT
CDR3: CASSIEPPNGPF

size: .
J: TRBJ1-2
V: TRBV27
D: TRBD1
DNA: TGTGCCAGCAGTCCCAACCGACAGGGAATCGGCTATGGCTACACCTTC
CDR3: CASSPNRQGIGYGYTF

size: .
J: TRBJ1-2
V: TRBV28
D: TRBD1
DNA: TGTGCCAGCAGTCCTACCGGGACAGGGGTTGGCTACACCTTC
CDR3: CASSPTGTGVGYTF

size: .
J: TRBJ1-1
V: TRBV28
D: .
DNA: TGTGCCACCATGAACACTGAAGCTTTCTTT
CDR3: CATMNTEAFF

size: few
J: TRBJ2-7
V: TRBV10-3
D: .
DNA: TGTGCCATCAGTGAGGTTAATCCGTCAGGGGTAGGGGTAGACGAGCAGTACTTC
CDR3: CAISEVNPSGVGVDEQYF

size: few
J: TRBJ2-3
V: TRBV7-2
D: .
DNA: TGTGCCAGCAGCTTAGGTCCCTTGGGGTCGCAGTATTTT
CDR3: CASSLGPLGSQYF

size: .
J: TRBJ1-4
V: TRBV7-2
D: .
DNA: TGTGCCAGCAGCTTAGCCCGCGGAGCTGAAAAACTGTTTTTT
CDR3: CASSLARGAEKLFF

size: .
J: TRBJ2-1
V: TRBV29-1
D: .
DNA: TGCAGCGTTGGGAAGTCCGACAATGAGCAGTTCTTC
CDR3: CSVGKSDNEQFF